The next 28 T cell receptor beta chains were all read from a single sample in a study of regulatory T cells in long-lasting Graves disease. The TCR beta library used iRepertoire HTBI primers with Arm-PCR amplification of CDR3. Via MiXCR, TCRdb re-called the multiplex PCR reads, giving one row per CDR3 protein. The sample includes more than 300,000 distinct CDR3 sequences, 15% to 18% of them seen just once. The time point was: newly diagnosed GD, antithyroid drugs for less than 3 months. TCR sequences were obtained from RNA taken from PBMCs. The starting material was peripheral blood mononuclear cells (PBMCs), obtained at new diagnosis, from a patient treated with antithyroid drugs. The receptors shown here come from a female donor with Graves disease.

The sample holds many counts of this clonotype. This chain joins TRBV11-2 and TRBJ1-3; D is perhaps TRBD1 (6 bases). CDR1 is SGHAT and CDR2 is FQNNGV in the germline V gene. This CDR3 region has 14 residues. Trimming shortened V by 1 base and J by 4 bases, and 8 bases separated the two germline ends. The CDR3 loop is CASSLAGVGNTIYF. CDR3 DNA sequence: TGTGCCAGCAGCTTAGCAGGGGTCGGAAACACCATATATTTT.

The sample holds a few counts of this clonotype. This chain uses TRBV12-5 with TRBJ2-1, with 12 bases aligning to TRBD2. J gave up 8 bases and V 9 bases, and 8 bases lay outside the gene matches. Germline assignment: CDR1 LGHNT and CDR2 FRNRAP. The CDR3 loop spans 14 amino acids. In DNA form, the CDR3 reads TGTGCTAGCGAACAACTAGCGGGAGGATATGAGCAGTTCTTC. Translation: CASEQLAGGYEQFF.

This clonotype came up many times. V and J are TRBV28 and TRBJ1-2; maybe TRBD1 (5 bases). There are 13 residues in the CDR3. Germline V gene data show CDR1 as MDHEN and CDR2 as SYDVKM. The V end lost 6 bases, the J end lost 4 bases, and 12 bases lay between the germline ends. CDR3 protein: CASSFREGYGYTF. The CDR3 region has the DNA TGTGCCAGCAGCTTCAGGGAGGGCTATGGCTACACCTTC.

There are many counts of this clonotype. V usage is TRBV6-2 or TRBV6-3 and J usage is TRBJ2-3; no definite D call. The germline V and J ends were trimmed by 11 bases and 4 bases, with 22 bases remaining between them. Germline assignment: CDR1 MNHEY and CDR2 SVGEGT. The CDR3 runs 15 residues. The CDR3, as DNA: TGTGCCTCCTATTCAGCCGGACGGTTTGCAGATACGCAGTATTTT. Its translation: CASYSAGRFADTQYF.

This chain links TRBV11-2 with TRBJ1-2; 7 bases are a match to TRBD1. Germline CDR1 and CDR2: SGHAT and FQNNGV. The CDR3 is 14 residues long. The V gene end was trimmed by 6 bases and the J gene end by 6 bases; junction bases not matched to a gene: 10. The CDR3 is CASSRRGNRNGYTF. The CDR3 DNA reads as TGTGCCAGCAGTCGCAGGGGGAATAGGAATGGCTACACCTTC.

This clonotype was seen ten or more times. The chain joins TRBV24-1 to TRBJ2-2; D could derive from TRBD1 or TRBD2 (5 bases each). V was clipped by 9 bases and J by 4 bases, with 14 bases between them. Germline lookup yields CDR1 KGHDR and CDR2 SFDVKD. The CDR3 contains 14 residues. Here the CDR3 DNA reads TGTGCCACCCGACGTGGGGGAGCCACCGGGGAGCTGTTTTTT. Amino acid sequence: CATRRGGATGELFF.

This clonotype was counted many times. The rearrangement links TRBV3-1 to TRBJ2-3; 11 bases match TRBD2. V trimming: 6 bases; J trimming: 0 bases; junction bases outside the gene matches: 11. Germline lookup yields CDR1 LGHDT and CDR2 YNNKEL (reference sequence). The CDR3 consists of 18 residues. CDR3 residues: CASSRFQRTSGSTDTQYF. The CDR3 nucleotides read TGTGCCAGCAGTCGTTTCCAAAGGACTAGCGGGAGCACAGATACGCAGTATTTT.

The chain couples TRBV28 to TRBJ2-5; 8 bases match TRBD2. The length of the CDR3 is 16 residues. Germline V gives CDR1 MDHEN, CDR2 SYDVKM. Unmatched junction bases numbered 12, after V lost 8 bases and J lost 1 base. CDR3 sequence (DNA): TGTGCCAGCCGGGTTTGGACTACTAGCGGCCAAGAGACCCAGTACTTC. It specifies CASRVWTTSGQETQYF.

In this sample, this clonotype turned up many times. V is TRBV20-1 and J is TRBJ2-7; TRBD1 aligns across 9 bases. This CDR3 spans 12 amino acids. Germline V gives CDR1 DFQATT, CDR2 SNEGSKA (reference sequence). With V trimmed by 6 bases and J by 5 bases, 5 bases remained unmatched. The CDR3 nucleotides are TGCAGTGCCCGGGACAGGGTAGACGAGCAGTACTTC. Translated: CSARDRVDEQYF.

In regard to this clonotype: A single base is all that separates this from a far larger clone, so a read error is likely. The rearrangement links TRBV2 to TRBJ2-1; D not resolved. CDR1 SNHLY and CDR2 FYNNEI come from the germline V gene. The CDR3 has 15 residues. CDR3 DNA: TGTGCCAGCAGCATGGGCTTGAGCTCCTACAATGAGCAGTCCTTC. Residues: CASSMGLSSYNEQSF.

This clonotype was seen at least ten times. Here the CDR3 reads CASSPGLAATYNEQFF. CDR3 DNA: TGTGCCAGCAGCCCCGGACTAGCGGCTACTTACAATGAGCAGTTCTTC. The V and J genes are TRBV7-2 and TRBJ2-1; TRBD2 agrees at 10 bases. The V gene end was trimmed by 5 bases and the J gene end by 4 bases; junction bases not matched to a gene: 8. Germline CDR1 reads SGHTA; CDR2 reads FQGNSA. The CDR3 runs 16 residues.

This clonotype was recorded many times. This chain connects TRBV28 to TRBJ1-2; a possible D gene is TRBD1 (6 bases). The CDR3 spans 17 residues. With 2 bases removed from V and 2 bases from J, the gap between germline ends came to 18 bases. Germline V gives CDR1 MDHEN, CDR2 SYDVKM. CDR3 loop: CASSLEQGTVLNYGYTF. The DNA for the CDR3 is TGTGCCAGCAGTTTAGAGCAGGGGACGGTCCTAAACTATGGCTACACCTTC.

This clonotype was seen repeatedly, ten times or more. The chain carries TRBV20-1 and TRBJ2-1; 11 bases map to TRBD2. Germline V gene sequence: CDR1 DFQATT, CDR2 SNEGSKA (reference sequence). The CDR3 consists of 16 residues. With V trimmed by 1 base and J by 5 bases, 7 bases remained unmatched. The CDR3 DNA follows: TGCAGTGCTAGAGGGGCCCCTAGCGGGGGGCACAATGAGCAGTTCTTC. Translating it yields CSARGAPSGGHNEQFF.

The table lists this clonotype with many counts. The gene calls are TRBV28 and TRBJ2-7; 8 bases fit TRBD2. V gave up 2 bases and J gave up 3 bases; unmatched junction bases: 3. Germline V lookup: CDR1 MDHEN, CDR2 SYDVKM. The CDR3 has 14 residues. Here the CDR3 reads CASSLDGGDYEQYF. The CDR3 nucleotides read TGTGCCAGCAGTTTAGACGGGGGGGACTACGAGCAGTACTTC.

The chain has TRBV7-3 and TRBJ2-1, with 9 nucleotides matching TRBD2. Germline V gene lookup returns CDR1 SGHTA and CDR2 FQGTGA. The CDR3 totals 19 residues. The ends lost 3 bases at V and 5 bases at J; junction bases unmatched: 17. CDR3 coding DNA: TGTGCCAGCAGCTTCAGAACTAGCGGGCTGGGAATGGGTAACAATGAGCAGTTCTTC. Its translation is CASSFRTSGLGMGNNEQFF.

This clonotype has at least ten counts. The chain recombines TRBV5-1 with TRBJ2-5; possible D gene TRBD1, 5 bases. Germline V gene data show CDR1 as SGHRS and CDR2 as YFSETQ. The CDR3 runs to 15 residues. The V end lost 3 bases, the J end lost 2 bases, and 14 bases lay between the germline ends. The CDR3 DNA follows: TGCGCCAGCAGCTCAGGAACAGGCTCGCAAGAGACCCAGTACTTC. Translation gives CASSSGTGSQETQYF.

V and J are TRBV19 and TRBJ1-1, with 7 bases that match TRBD1. This CDR3 has 13 residues. Trimming took 5 bases from V and 3 from J; bases not matched to a gene: 3. Germline lookup yields CDR1 LNHDA and CDR2 SQIVND (reference sequence). CDR3 region: CASSADRDTEAFF. The CDR3 nucleotides are TGTGCCAGTAGTGCCGACAGGGACACTGAAGCTTTCTTT.

The rearrangement links TRBV11-2 to TRBJ2-3; TRBD1 is a possible D gene (6 bases). Deletions cut 7 bases from V and 2 bases from J, with 13 bases between. CDR3 length: 14 amino acids. Germline V gene lookup returns CDR1 SGHAT and CDR2 FQNNGV. CDR3 in DNA: TGTGCCAGCACCTTGACAGGCCACACAGATACGCAGTATTTT. Translation: CASTLTGHTDTQYF.

This clonotype has only a few counts. CDR3 sequence (DNA): TGTGCCATCAGAAACAGGGGGTTAGGGAGCACTGAAGCTTTCTTT. Translating it yields CAIRNRGLGSTEAFF. The chain uses TRBV10-3 and TRBJ1-1; 8 bases align to TRBD1. This CDR3 has 15 amino acids. Trimming removed 6 bases from V and 4 bases from J; junction bases left unmatched: 10. Germline-derived CDR1 and CDR2 are ENHRY and SYGVKD.

This clonotype was found many times. This chain links TRBV28 with TRBJ2-5; D unresolved. There are 15 residues in the CDR3. V lost 6 bases, J lost 0 bases, and 14 bases lay in between. Per the germline V gene, CDR1 is MDHEN and CDR2 is SYDVKM. The CDR3 region is CASRSEVMDQETQYF. The CDR3 nucleotides are TGTGCCAGCAGATCAGAAGTAATGGACCAAGAGACCCAGTACTTC.

This clonotype was seen at least ten times. This chain uses TRBV6-2 or TRBV6-3 with TRBJ1-2; the match to TRBD1 covers 8 bases. The J segment lost 8 bases and the V segment lost 4 bases, leaving 6 bases of the junction unmatched. The CDR3 totals 13 residues. In germline, CDR1 is MNHEY, CDR2 SVGEGT. The CDR3 DNA sequence: TGTGCCAGCAGTTGGACAGGGAGGGACGGCTACACCTTC. Translation gives CASSWTGRDGYTF.

The chain recombines TRBV19 with TRBJ2-6; D is unclear. Looked up from germline, CDR1 is LNHDA and CDR2 is SQIVND (reference sequence). This CDR3 has 15 residues. Trimming took 5 bases from V and 0 from J, leaving 8 bases between them. This CDR3 reads CASSVRFSGANVLTF. For the CDR3, the DNA is TGTGCCAGTAGTGTGAGGTTCTCTGGGGCCAACGTCCTGACTTTC.

At least ten counts were recorded for this clonotype. V is TRBV10-3 and J is TRBJ1-4, with 8 bases fitting TRBD1. The V and J ends lost 4 bases and 7 bases, in that order; junction bases with no gene match: 2. The germline gives CDR1 ENHRY, CDR2 SYGVKD. The CDR3 length is 13 residues. CDR3 in DNA: TGTGCCATCAGTGTGGACAGGGTTGAAAAACTGTTTTTT. Translated, it gives CAISVDRVEKLFF.

There are many counts of this clonotype. The J gene is TRBJ1-2, the V gene TRBV6-1, with 10 positions matching TRBD1. This CDR3 has 15 residues. J gave up 2 bases and V 8 bases, and 8 bases lay outside the gene matches. CDR1 is MNHNS, CDR2 SASEGT, per germline. CDR3 sequence reads: CASAGTGETNYGYTF. As DNA, the CDR3 is TGTGCCAGCGCGGGGACAGGGGAAACGAACTATGGCTACACCTTC.

This clonotype was observed many times. The chain employs TRBV15 and TRBJ1-2; maybe TRBD1 (6 bases). Germline V gene data show CDR1 as LNHNV and CDR2 as YYDKDF (reference sequence). The CDR3 runs 15 residues. The V gene lost 7 bases and the J gene lost 1 base, with 16 bases spanning the gap. The CDR3 sequence is CATNLLRGLNYGYTF. In DNA, the CDR3 is TGTGCCACCAACCTTCTCAGGGGCCTTAACTATGGCTACACCTTC.

V and J are TRBV7-9 and TRBJ2-7, with D possibly being TRBD1 (5 bases). The CDR3 loop spans 14 amino acids. Germline CDR1 is SEHNR and CDR2 is FQNEAQ (reference sequence). V was shortened by 3 bases and J by 3 bases, with 12 bases between the two germline ends. CDR3 in amino acids: CASSFLAQGYEQYF. The CDR3 nucleotides are TGTGCCAGCAGCTTTTTAGCCCAGGGCTACGAGCAGTACTTC.

This clonotype has a count of ten or more. The V call is TRBV20-1, the J call TRBJ2-1; D is ambiguous. The CDR3 is made up of 11 amino acids. The germline CDR1 and CDR2 sequences are DFQATT and SNEGSKA (reference sequence). CDR3 in amino acids: CSLLRWNEQFF. CDR3 sequence (DNA): TGCAGCCTTTTACGGTGGAATGAGCAGTTCTTC.

In its sample, this clonotype was seen many times. The CDR3 loop is CASKPWVSPLHF. CDR3 nucleotides: TGTGCCAGCAAGCCCTGGGTTTCACCCCTCCACTTT. The V call is TRBV12-3 or TRBV12-4, the J call TRBJ1-6; the D is unclear. This CDR3 has 12 amino acids. Deletions cut 7 bases from V and 9 bases from J, with 10 bases between.